Following are 20 T cell receptor beta chains from one sample sequenced in a study of blood T cell repertoires in COVID-19. The table came from immunoSEQ multiplex PCR; TCRdb's copy has only in-frame clones and leaves some out. This table has 100,000 to 150,000 clones, approximately 86% appearing once. Sequencing used peripheral blood. These receptors were collected from a woman in her sixties or seventies with COVID-19, enrolled during active disease.

The CDR3 coding sequence is TGTGCCAGCTCACTGGGACAGGGAGATCCGGAAGCTTTCTTT. Translating it yields CASSLGQGDPEAFF. The chain carries TRBV18 and TRBJ1-1; 9 bases align to TRBD1. Losses at the gene ends were 4 bases for V and 8 bases for J; bases not matched to a gene: 8. The CDR3 totals 14 residues. Germline V gene lookup returns CDR1 KGHSH and CDR2 LQKENI.

This chain connects TRBV24-1 to TRBJ2-1, with D maybe TRBD1 (6 bases). Germline CDR1 is KGHDR and CDR2 is SFDVKD. There are 17 residues in the CDR3. The V end lost 0 bases, the J end lost 5 bases, and 16 bases lay between the germline ends. CDR3 DNA: TGTGCCACCAGTGATTTGGGTAGAGGGGGTTTAGACAATGAGCAGTTCTTC. This codes for CATSDLGRGGLDNEQFF.

In its sample, this clone was seen once. The chain joins TRBV5-4 to TRBJ2-5; 11 bases fit TRBD2. Germline lookup yields CDR1 SGHNT and CDR2 YYREEE (reference sequence). The CDR3 covers 17 residues. With V trimmed by 0 bases and J by 3 bases, 7 bases remained unmatched. The CDR3 here is CASSLGLAGTPKETQYF. DNA of the CDR3: TGTGCCAGCAGCTTGGGACTAGCGGGGACCCCCAAAGAGACCCAGTACTTC.

This sequence joins TRBV9 and TRBJ1-4, with TRBD1 identical over 10 bases. CDR3 length: 15 residues. V lost 4 bases, J lost 7 bases, and 7 bases stayed unmatched. Germline-derived CDR1 and CDR2 are SGDLS and YYNGEE. Here the CDR3 reads CASSPWTGGGEKLFF. DNA for the CDR3: TGTGCCAGCAGCCCCTGGACAGGGGGAGGTGAAAAACTGTTTTTT.

CDR3 sequence reads: CASSRQGGGEKLFF. The DNA of the CDR3 is TGTGCCAGCAGCAGACAGGGGGGAGGTGAAAAACTGTTTTTT. The chain joins TRBV9 to TRBJ1-4; 9 bases line up with TRBD1. With 4 bases clipped from V and 7 bases from J, the junction kept 5 bases outside the gene matches. The CDR3 loop spans 14 amino acids. Germline CDR1 reads SGDLS; CDR2 reads YYNGEE. Full variable domain (outside the CDR3, taken from reference TRBV9 and TRBJ1-4): DSGVTQTPKHLITATGQRVTLRCSPRSGDLSVYWYQQSLDQGLQFLIQYYNGEERAKGNILERFSAQQFPDLHSELNLSSLELGDSALYFCASSRQGGGEKLFFGSGTQLSVL.

This clone has just one count. The chain carries TRBV6-5 and TRBJ1-6; D is unresolved. The germline V gene encodes CDR1 MNHEY and CDR2 SVGAGI. This CDR3 has 14 residues. V shed 8 bases and J shed 9 bases, with 17 bases lying between them. CDR3 loop: CASSRERLASPLHF. CDR3 nucleotide sequence: TGTGCCAGCTCCCGAGAGCGCTTGGCTTCACCCCTCCACTTT.

This chain links TRBV30 with TRBJ1-1, with unresolved D. The ends were cut back, 3 bases at V and 1 base at J, with 15 bases in the middle. The CDR3 has 15 residues. CDR1 is GTSNPN and CDR2 is SVGIG in the germline V gene (reference sequence). The CDR3 here is CAWRGRAWGNTEAFF. The CDR3 nucleotides are TGTGCCTGGAGAGGGAGGGCGTGGGGGAACACTGAAGCTTTCTTT.

The chain is built from TRBV2 and TRBJ1-1; 11 bases line up with TRBD1. Germline V gene sequence: CDR1 SNHLY, CDR2 FYNNEI. CDR3 length equals 19 residues. Trimming at V came to 4 bases and at J to 1 base, leaving 14 bases not matched to a gene. The CDR3 loop reads CASSVGLFGTGGRNTEAFF. DNA for the CDR3: TGTGCCAGCAGTGTCGGCTTGTTCGGGACAGGGGGGAGGAACACTGAAGCTTTCTTT.

The J gene is TRBJ2-3, the V gene TRBV7-9; maybe TRBD1 (5 bases). Germline V gene sequence: CDR1 SEHNR, CDR2 FQNEAQ (reference sequence). Trimming removed 3 bases from V and 4 bases from J, with 8 bases in between. The CDR3 consists of 13 residues. CDR3 bases: TGTGCCAGCAGCTTCGTAGGGGCAGATACGCAGTATTTT. This encodes CASSFVGADTQYF.

In its sample, this clone was seen a few times. The chain combines TRBV11-1 with TRBJ1-6; 7 bases are a match to TRBD1. The CDR3 extends over 14 amino acids. The V gene end was trimmed by 3 bases and the J gene end by 11 bases; junction bases not matched to a gene: 7. CDR1 and CDR2 (germline): SGHAT, FQDESV (reference sequence). The CDR3 bases are TGTGCCAGCAGCTTTCCGGGACAGACTCCACCCCTCCACTTT. This gives the protein CASSFPGQTPPLHF. The entire variable domain, with the rest obtained from reference TRBV11-1 and TRBJ1-6, is as follows: EAEVAQSPRYKITEKSQAVAFWCDPISGHATLYWYRQILGQGPELLVQFQDESVVDDSQLPKDRFSAERLKGVDSTLKIQPAELGDSAMYLCASSFPGQTPPLHFGNGTRLTVT.

This chain joins TRBV11-2 and TRBJ2-3, with D possibly being TRBD2 (6 bases). The CDR3 is made up of 16 amino acids. Germline loops: CDR1 SGHAT, CDR2 FQNNGV. V gave up 6 bases and J gave up 5 bases, with 21 bases separating them. The CDR3 sequence is CASRAWGVEIKDTQYF. CDR3 DNA: TGTGCCAGCAGAGCCTGGGGGGTAGAGATAAAAGATACGCAGTATTTT.

This clone came up once. The V call is TRBV15, the J call TRBJ1-2; D is undetermined. Germline loops: CDR1 LNHNV, CDR2 YYDKDF (reference sequence). The V end was cut by 0 bases, the J end by 4 bases, with 12 bases between. CDR3 length equals 15 residues. CDR3 in amino acids: CATSRDSGIPYGYTF. CDR3 DNA: TGTGCCACCAGCAGAGATTCCGGGATCCCCTATGGCTACACCTTC.

The rearrangement joins TRBV28 to TRBJ2-1; TRBD1 aligns across 8 bases. The CDR3 sequence is 15 residues long. Germline V gene sequence: CDR1 MDHEN, CDR2 SYDVKM. The trim removed 7 bases at V and 4 bases at J, leaving 9 bases unmatched. In DNA form, the CDR3 reads TGTGCCAGCACCCTAGGGACAGGCCCTTACAATGAGCAGTTCTTC. Encoded protein: CASTLGTGPYNEQFF.

The chain uses TRBV27 and TRBJ2-1; TRBD2 matches 11 bases. With V trimmed by 2 bases and J by 10 bases, 7 bases remained unmatched. This CDR3 spans 15 amino acids. CDR1 is MNHEY, CDR2 SMNVEV, per germline (reference sequence). The CDR3 is CASSLNVGLAEEQFF. For the CDR3, the DNA is TGTGCCAGCAGTTTAAATGTGGGACTAGCGGAAGAGCAGTTCTTC.

The chain is built from TRBV15 and TRBJ1-3; D is unclear. This CDR3 comprises 15 residues. V was clipped by 1 base and J by 0 bases, with 7 bases between them. Germline values: CDR1 LNHNV, CDR2 YYDKDF (reference sequence). The CDR3 here is CATSRVWSSGNTIYF. CDR3 coding DNA: TGTGCCACCAGCAGAGTATGGAGCTCTGGAAACACCATATATTTT. The variable domain in full, completed from reference TRBV15 and TRBJ1-3, reads DAMVIQNPRYQVTQFGKPVTLSCSQTLNHNVMYWYQQKSSQAPKLLFHYYDKDFNNEADTPDNFQSRRPNTSFCFLDIRSPGLGDTAMYLCATSRVWSSGNTIYFGEGSWLTVV.

The chain has TRBV19 and TRBJ1-6, with TRBD1 matching over 9 bases. The CDR3 is made up of 15 amino acids. The germline gives CDR1 LNHDA, CDR2 SQIVND (reference sequence). Losses at the gene ends were 2 bases for V and 7 bases for J; bases not matched to a gene: 3. The CDR3 region is CASSIRTGVNSPLHF. For the CDR3, the DNA is TGTGCCAGTAGTATAAGGACAGGGGTGAATTCACCCCTCCACTTT.

The CDR3 DNA reads as TGTGCCAGCAGTAAAACTAGCGGGGCTAAAGATGAGCAGTTCTTC. It yields the protein CASSKTSGAKDEQFF. The chain couples TRBV6-6 to TRBJ2-1, with 10 bases aligning to TRBD2. The CDR3 length is 15 residues. Germline lookup yields CDR1 MNHNY and CDR2 SVGAGI (reference sequence). V lost 5 bases and J lost 8; bases outside the gene matches: 9.

In its sample, this clone was seen a few times. The chain links TRBV20-1 to TRBJ1-2, with TRBD1 as a possible D gene (5 bases). This CDR3 spans 11 amino acids. V lost 8 bases and J 7 bases, leaving 14 bases between the germline ends. Germline V gene lookup returns CDR1 DFQATT and CDR2 SNEGSKA (reference sequence). Here the CDR3 reads CSTPGDGGYTF. As DNA, the CDR3 is TGCAGTACCCCGGGGGACGGTGGCTACACCTTC.

The chain couples TRBV5-1 to TRBJ2-1, with 8 nucleotides matching TRBD2. V lost 4 bases, J lost 8 bases, and 11 bases stayed unmatched. Germline V gene sequence: CDR1 SGHRS, CDR2 YFSETQ. This CDR3 region has 15 residues. Written as DNA, the CDR3 is TGCGCCAGCAGCCCGGGGGGGATACTAGCAGATGAGCAGTTCTTC. Residues: CASSPGGILADEQFF.

The rearrangement joins TRBV3-1 (or the pseudogene TRBV3-2) to TRBJ2-6; 8 bases are a match to TRBD2. J gave up 0 bases and V 1 base, and 8 bases lay outside the gene matches. The CDR3 loop spans 19 amino acids. Germline CDR1 is LGHDT and CDR2 is YNNKEL (reference sequence). CDR3 amino acids: CASSQGLPRGASGANVLTF. The CDR3 region has the DNA TGTGCCAGCAGCCAAGGCCTGCCGCGGGGGGCCTCTGGGGCCAACGTCCTGACTTTC.